This TCR beta chain was recovered during a study of OX40 agonist ivuxolimab in advanced cancers. Study-wide background: Partial responses were achieved by three patients: one hepatocellular carcinoma, two cutaneous melanoma.

Some clones are missing from TCRdb's copy, which holds only in-frame ones; the method was immunoSEQ multiplex PCR. In the table there are 40,000 to 50,000 clones, less than 90% of which are singletons. Systemic immunosuppression or autoimmune disease history was grounds to exclude patients. The receptor comes from an adult with an advanced solid tumor such as melanoma, head and neck, liver or kidney cancer. The sample was CD4+ or CD8+ T cells sorted from blood, taken in a trial of the OX40 agonist ivuxolimab.

The DNA of the CDR3 is TGTGCCAGCAGGGAAGCTGGCGAGCAGTACTTC. As protein: CASREAGEQYF. J is TRBJ2-7 and V is TRBV27; the D is unclear. Germline CDR1 MNHEY, CDR2 SMNVEV (reference sequence). The CDR3 spans 11 residues. The V end lost 6 bases, the J end lost 6 bases, and 9 bases lay between the germline ends.